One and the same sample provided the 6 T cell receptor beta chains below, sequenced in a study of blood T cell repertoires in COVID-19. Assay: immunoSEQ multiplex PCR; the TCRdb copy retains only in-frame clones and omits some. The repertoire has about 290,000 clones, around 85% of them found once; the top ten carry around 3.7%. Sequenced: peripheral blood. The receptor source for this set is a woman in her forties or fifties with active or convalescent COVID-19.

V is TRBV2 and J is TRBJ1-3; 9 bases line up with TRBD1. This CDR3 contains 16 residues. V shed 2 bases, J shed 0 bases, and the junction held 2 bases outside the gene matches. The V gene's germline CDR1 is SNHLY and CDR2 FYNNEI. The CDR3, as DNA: TGTGCCAGCAGTGAAAGGGGACAGGGCTCTGGAAACACCATATATTTT. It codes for CASSERGQGSGNTIYF. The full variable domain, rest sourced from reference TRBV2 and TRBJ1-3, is EPEVTQTPSHQVTQMGQEVILRCVPISNHLYFYWYRQILGQKVEFLVSFYNNEISEKSEIFDDQFSVERPDGSNFTLKIRSTKLEDSAMYFCASSERGQGSGNTIYFGEGSWLTVV.

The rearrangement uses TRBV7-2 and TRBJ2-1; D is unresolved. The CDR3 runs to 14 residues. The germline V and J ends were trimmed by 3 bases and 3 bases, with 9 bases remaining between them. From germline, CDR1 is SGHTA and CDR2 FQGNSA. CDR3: CASSLGRIYNEQFF. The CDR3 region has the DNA TGTGCCAGCAGCTTGGGCCGGATCTACAATGAGCAGTTCTTC. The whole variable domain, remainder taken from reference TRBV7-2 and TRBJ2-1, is GAGVSQSPSNKVTEKGKDVELRCDPISGHTALYWYRQSLGQGLEFLIYFQGNSAPDKSGLPSDRFSAERTGGSVSTLTIQRTQQEDSAVYLCASSLGRIYNEQFFGPGTRLTVL.

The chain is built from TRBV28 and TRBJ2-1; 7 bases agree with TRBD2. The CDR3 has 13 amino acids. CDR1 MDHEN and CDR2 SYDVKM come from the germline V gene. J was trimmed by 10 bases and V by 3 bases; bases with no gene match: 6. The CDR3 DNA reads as TGTGCCAGCAGTTTTGTGGGAGCGGGGGAGCAGTTCTTC. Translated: CASSFVGAGEQFF.

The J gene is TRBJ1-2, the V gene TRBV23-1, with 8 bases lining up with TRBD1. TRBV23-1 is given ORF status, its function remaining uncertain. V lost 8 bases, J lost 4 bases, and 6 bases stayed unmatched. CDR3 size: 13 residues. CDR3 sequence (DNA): TGCGCCAGCGGAGACAGGGGCGGCTATGGCTACACCTTC. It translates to CASGDRGGYGYTF.

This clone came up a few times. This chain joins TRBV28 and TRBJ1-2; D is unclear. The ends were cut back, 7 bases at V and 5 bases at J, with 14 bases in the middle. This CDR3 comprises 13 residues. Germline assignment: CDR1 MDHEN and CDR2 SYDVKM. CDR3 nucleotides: TGTGCCAGCACCAGGAACGTTGATTATGGCTACACCTTC. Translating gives CASTRNVDYGYTF.

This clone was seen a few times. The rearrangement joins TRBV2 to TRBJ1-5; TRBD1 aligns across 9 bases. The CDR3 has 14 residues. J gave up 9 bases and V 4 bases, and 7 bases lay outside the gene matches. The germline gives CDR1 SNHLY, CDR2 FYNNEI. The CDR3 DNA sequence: TGTGCCAGCAGTGGGACAGGGGCGCTTGGGCCCCAGCATTTT. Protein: CASSGTGALGPQHF.